This entry is about one T cell receptor (beta chain). The specificity of this receptor is unknown. Qualities for individual bases were not recorded, and no much larger clone is one base off. From its cysteine to its phenylalanine, the CDR3 spans 16 amino acids. Kept here is only the CDR3 DNA, which spans 48 bases and is read in frame from base 1. CDR1 and CDR2 were assigned from the germline V gene as SGHRS and YFSETQ. From V the trimming removes 0 bases and from J it removes 10 bases, while the gene matches leave 13 bases of the junction unaccounted for. Interpreted using the paper, the time point label stands for: baseline before first vaccination. Samples from vaccinated people were obtained from the UK trials COV001 and COV002, which included a single-blind randomized controlled phase 2/3 trial of AZD1222 (ChAdOx1 nCoV-19) in healthy adults. For TCRbeta chain sequencing, PBMC samples from trial participants were taken at day 0 and at day 28 after the second dose.

This sample was taken from a study of T cell responses to AZD1222 COVID-19 vaccine listed by TCRdb under 2021. In terms of the full investigation: AZD1222 recipients given second doses at about 4 weeks or at about 12 weeks were pooled, since spike-specific TCR depth and breadth were not found to differ between the two schedules. TCR sequencing covered fewer than 250 trial participants: 207 given two doses of AZD1222 and approximately 26 given two doses of MenACWY control vaccine. Trial participants were enrolled by age into subgroups of 18-55, 56-69 and 70-plus years, and 148, 28 and 57 TCR-sequenced participants, respectively, were included in these subgroups.

The CDR3 regions of human TCRbeta chains were analyzed by immunosequencing. Under the source paper's analysis protocol: TCRs in the repertoires were matched against a reference library of SARS-CoV-2-specific TCRs that had been generated with the MIRA antigen-specificity platform. Breadth was defined as the fraction of unique TCRs that were SARS-CoV-2-associated, and depth was defined as the fraction of total T cells that were SARS-CoV-2-associated. Each spike-specific TCR was assigned to its reactive spike region and to a CD4 or CD8 class using the MIRA data. Log10-transformed breadth and depth values were compared by one-way ANOVA with Sidak's multiple comparisons tests. TCRdb holds this immuneACCESS table with in-frame rearrangements only. Some clones are missing; in checked studies, unresolved V genes explain under half, and the rest has no known cause. The D gene and trimming were derived from the DNA, and the V and J assignments and clone size from that table. The sample table contains over 150,000 clones; only one count was recorded for around 88% of them. Of the sample, more than 0.4% is held by the ten largest clones.

Study-wide conclusions, independent of this receptor: The whole spike protein was spanned by vaccine-associated CD4 TCRs, and dominant responses were seen in regions 160-218 and 743-854. Reportedly, close to half of the unique spike-specific TCRs recognized epitopes lying outside the regions that are mutated in the B.1.351 and B.1.1.7 variants. Because no samples from the day 14 peak response were available, repertoires could be characterized only after the peak T cell response. Conclusions about previously exposed vaccinees are limited because only a handful of AZD1222 recipients were SARS-CoV-2 seropositive at baseline. A significant rise in spike-specific TCR breadth and depth was observed after two AZD1222 doses relative to day 0 and relative to MenACWY recipients. In the small 56-69-year group, the increase in depth fell short of significance, most likely because of low power. Participants were mostly white British, with more females than males. The authors suggested clonal diversity may have been underestimated.

The TCR comes from an adult in good health. Specimen: peripheral blood, collected on day 0 of AZD1222 vaccination. The chain uses TRBV5-1 and TRBJ2-1; TRBD2 fits 7 bases in the junction. The nucleotides are TGCGCCAGCAGCTTGGTGCGTGGGGGAGGGCTTGCGGAGCAGTTCTTC. It translates to CASSLVRGGGLAEQFF.